These 8 T cell receptor beta chains originate from one sample sequenced in a study of CD8+ T cells in alopecia areata. Sequencing relied on a cDNA template that was reverse transcribed from extracted RNA. Here immunoSEQ multiplex PCR was the method, and the copy in TCRdb shows in-frame clones only, minus some. The sample has under 150,000 clones, over 60% seen once. Treatment noted: oral pan-JAK inhibitor, 5-10 mg twice daily. The source was CD4+ T cells sorted from blood, collected at week 4, from a patient treated with tofacitinib. Receptor source: a human donor with alopecia areata.

This chain joins TRBV7-9 and TRBJ1-1; 9 nucleotides agree with TRBD1. Germline loops: CDR1 SEHNR, CDR2 FQNEAQ (reference sequence). The CDR3 is 17 residues long. Trimming cost V 4 bases and J 2 bases; bases outside gene matches: 11. The CDR3 loop is CASSSHPGQGPNTEAFF. The CDR3 region has the DNA TGTGCCAGCAGCTCCCACCCGGGACAGGGACCAAACACTGAAGCTTTCTTT.

This chain uses TRBV23-1 with TRBJ2-7; D ambiguous. TRBV23-1 is annotated as an ORF whose role is uncertain. The CDR3 is made up of 17 amino acids. Deletions cut 0 bases from V and 5 bases from J, with 20 bases between. Here the CDR3 reads CASSQSSAAIRSDEQYF. The CDR3 bases are TGCGCCAGCAGTCAATCGAGTGCAGCTATAAGGTCCGACGAGCAGTACTTC.

The chain joins TRBV7-2 to TRBJ2-5, with 9 bases aligning to TRBD1. V was pared by 3 bases and J by 5 bases, with 4 bases of the junction left unmatched. The germline gives CDR1 SGHTA, CDR2 FQGNSA. The CDR3 has 14 residues. Written as DNA, the CDR3 is TGTGCCAGCAGCTTCGGACAGGGGATCGAGACCCAGTACTTC. It yields the protein CASSFGQGIETQYF.

This clone was recorded a few times. The rearrangement links TRBV27 to TRBJ2-7; TRBD1 aligns across 9 bases. J lost 3 bases, V lost 6 bases, and 3 bases had no gene match. Looked up from germline, CDR1 is MNHEY and CDR2 is SMNVEV (reference sequence). The CDR3 is 13 residues long. For the CDR3, the DNA is TGTGCCAGCAGGGGACAGGGAAACTACGAGCAGTACTTC. As protein: CASRGQGNYEQYF.

Here the CDR3 reads CSMGQGINNEQFF. The CDR3 nucleotides are TGCAGCATGGGACAGGGTATCAACAATGAGCAGTTCTTC. The genes are TRBV29-1 and TRBJ2-1, with TRBD1 matching 9 bases. The CDR3 is made up of 13 amino acids. V gave up 8 bases and J gave up 5 bases; unmatched junction bases: 7. Germline assignment: CDR1 SQVTM and CDR2 ANQGSEA.

This chain uses TRBV7-9 with TRBJ2-5; D remains unclear. Trimming took 2 bases from V and 5 from J, leaving 9 bases between them. The CDR3 is made up of 13 amino acids. CDR1 SEHNR and CDR2 FQNEAQ come from the germline V gene (reference sequence). This chain's CDR3 is CASSLFDSETQYF. The CDR3 nucleotides read TGTGCCAGCAGCTTATTCGATAGCGAGACCCAGTACTTC.

Comments on this clone: The same CDR3 arises from other DNA sequences in this sample as well. The chain combines TRBV6-5 with TRBJ1-2, with 7 positions matching TRBD1. V shed 6 bases, J shed 1 base, and the junction held 2 bases outside the gene matches. The CDR3 is made up of 13 amino acids. The germline CDR1 and CDR2 sequences are MNHEY and SVGAGI. CDR3 amino acids: CASSGDSNYGYTF. For the CDR3, the DNA is TGTGCCAGCAGCGGGGACAGTAACTATGGCTACACCTTC.

This clone came up once. The V and J genes are TRBV29-1 and TRBJ2-7; no clear D gene. CDR3 size: 13 residues. Trimming pared 4 bases from V and 2 bases from J, leaving 12 bases between. From germline, CDR1 is SQVTM and CDR2 ANQGSEA. Here the CDR3 DNA reads TGCAGCGTTGCACACGCAGAAACCTACGAGCAGTACTTC. It is translated as CSVAHAETYEQYF.